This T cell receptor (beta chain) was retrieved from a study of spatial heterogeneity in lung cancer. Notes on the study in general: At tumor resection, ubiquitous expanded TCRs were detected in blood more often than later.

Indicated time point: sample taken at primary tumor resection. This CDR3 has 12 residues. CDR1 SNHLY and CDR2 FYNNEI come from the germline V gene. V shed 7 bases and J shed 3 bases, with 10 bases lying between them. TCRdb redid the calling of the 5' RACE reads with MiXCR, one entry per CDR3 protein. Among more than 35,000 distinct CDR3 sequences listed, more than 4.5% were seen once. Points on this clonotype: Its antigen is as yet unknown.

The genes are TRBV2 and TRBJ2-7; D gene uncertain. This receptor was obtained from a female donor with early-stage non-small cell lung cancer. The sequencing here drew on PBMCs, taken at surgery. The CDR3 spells CASMPDGYEQYF. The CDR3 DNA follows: TGTGCCAGCATGCCTGACGGCTACGAGCAGTACTTC.